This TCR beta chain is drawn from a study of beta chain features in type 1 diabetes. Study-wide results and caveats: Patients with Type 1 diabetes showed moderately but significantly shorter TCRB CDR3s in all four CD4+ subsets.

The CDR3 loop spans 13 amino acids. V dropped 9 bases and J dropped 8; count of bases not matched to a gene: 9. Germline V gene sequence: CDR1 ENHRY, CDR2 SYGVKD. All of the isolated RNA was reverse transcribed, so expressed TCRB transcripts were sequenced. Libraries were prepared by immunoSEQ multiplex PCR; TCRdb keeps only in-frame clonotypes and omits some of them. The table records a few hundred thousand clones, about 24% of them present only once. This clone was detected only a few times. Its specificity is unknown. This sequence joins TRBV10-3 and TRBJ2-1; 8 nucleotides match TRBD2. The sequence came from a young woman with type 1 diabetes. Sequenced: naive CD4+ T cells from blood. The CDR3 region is CAIRAGVADEQFF. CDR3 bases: TGTGCCATTCGAGCGGGAGTGGCGGATGAGCAGTTCTTC.